The entry below describes one T cell receptor beta chain. Its cognate antigen is unknown. This sample is part of a study of T cell responses to AZD1222 COVID-19 vaccine. Trimming took off 2 bases at V and 3 bases at J, with 17 bases between the two ends. From germline, CDR1 is SGHDT and CDR2 YYEEEE. The CDR3 spans 16 residues. Study conclusions and caveats: Mapped onto spike, vaccine-associated CD4 TCRs spanned it and were dominant at 160-218 and 743-854. The reported proportion of spike-specific TCRs targeting unmutated variant regions was nearly half. Only after the peak T cell response were repertoires sampled. Only a handful of AZD1222 recipients tested seropositive at baseline.

TCRdb keeps only in-frame clones here, not all; method: immunoSEQ multiplex PCR. This repertoire shows under 200,000 clones, approximately 95% found once; its top ten account for about 3.9%. The chain uses TRBV5-6 and TRBJ2-5; TRBD2 might be the D (5 bases). This specimen was peripheral blood, taken on day 0 of AZD1222 vaccination. The receptor's source is an adult in good health. CDR3 bases: TGTGCCAGCAGCTTCCGAGCGAAGGGAGCGGAAGAGACCCAGTACTTC. Protein product: CASSFRAKGAEETQYF.